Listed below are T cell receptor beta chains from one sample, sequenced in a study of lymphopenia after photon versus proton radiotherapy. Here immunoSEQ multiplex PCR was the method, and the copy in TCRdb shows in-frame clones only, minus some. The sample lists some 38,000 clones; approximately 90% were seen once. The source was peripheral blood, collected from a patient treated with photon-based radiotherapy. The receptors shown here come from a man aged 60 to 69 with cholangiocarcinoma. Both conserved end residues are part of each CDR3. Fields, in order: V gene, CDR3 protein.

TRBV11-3	CASSLGGIGKEAFF
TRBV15	CATSRDRTGSYGYTF
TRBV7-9	CASSFGLAGDPDTQYF
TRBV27	CASRPGLAGGLGEQFF
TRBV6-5	CASSPNRVWGYTF
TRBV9	CASSVEGDRLEQFF
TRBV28	CASTTLGVNPYEQYF
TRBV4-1	CASSQDLGTTYEQYF
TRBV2	CASSVGDRDLYNEQFF
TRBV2	CASRSPGRITGEYF
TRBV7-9	CASITSRGSGANVLTF
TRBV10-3	CAISDGMNTEAFF
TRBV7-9	CASAPSGTGQYNEQFF
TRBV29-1	CSVGDSNYGYTF
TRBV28	CASSLTEPTLGDGYTF
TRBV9	CASSGNIRRLDTQYF
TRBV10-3	CAISSPKGKTSGAGDTQYF
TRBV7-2	CASSLGQRLNTEAFF
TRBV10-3	CAISEDRAASGASGEQFF
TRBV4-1	CASSQDTGEQFF
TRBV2	CASSENRGNGNQPQHF
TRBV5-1	CASSLERPRETQYF
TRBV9	CASSVGQQETQYF
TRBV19	CASSRLGVYGYTF
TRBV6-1	CASSEQGQDNEQFF
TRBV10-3	CAISEPQNTEAFF
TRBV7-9	CASSLEGRQTYQETQYF
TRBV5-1	CASSLGAGVSYEQYF